The 24 T cell receptor beta chains reported below all come from one sample, sequenced in a study of vaccination and CD4 T cells after COVID-19. Cultured CD4+ T cells had their DNA profiled by the Oncomine TCR Beta short-read assay. TCRdb redid the calling of the PCR reads with MiXCR, one entry per CDR3 protein. This table holds 11,000 to 15,000 distinct CDR3 sequences, less than 50% found once. Antigen specificity for these receptors is unknown. This sample's treatment: approximately nine-day PBMC culture with coronavirus spike peptide pools or control peptides (ViraFEST assay). Input material: cultured CD4+ T cells from blood. These receptors all stem from a human donor with COVID-19.

This clonotype came up a few times. The rearrangement joins TRBV7-6 to TRBJ2-3; a possible D gene is TRBD2 (6 bases). V dropped 1 base and J dropped 0 bases, with 11 bases sitting between them. The CDR3 has 16 residues. The germline V gene has CDR1 SGHVS and CDR2 FNYEAQ. Here the CDR3 DNA reads TGTGCCAGCAGCTTAGGGAGGGCTGGGAGCACAGATACGCAGTATTTT. The encoded protein is CASSLGRAGSTDTQYF. Complete variable domain (other parts from reference TRBV7-6 and TRBJ2-3): GAGVSQSPRYKVTKRGQDVALRCDPISGHVSLYWYRQALGQGPEFLTYFNYEAQQDKSGLPNDRFSAERPEGSISTLTIQRTEQRDSAMYRCASSLGRAGSTDTQYFGPGTRLTVL.

This clonotype was observed a single time. V is TRBV20-1 and J is TRBJ1-1; no reliable D call. The V and J ends lost 5 bases and 1 base respectively, with 14 bases between them. CDR1 and CDR2 (germline): DFQATT, SNEGSKA (reference sequence). The CDR3 extends over 14 amino acids. The CDR3 nucleotides are TGCAGTGCTGCAAGCCCCGACGGGAACACTGAAGCTTTCTTT. Its translation is CSAASPDGNTEAFF.

This clonotype is labeled medium-sized. V is TRBV12-3 or TRBV12-4 and J is TRBJ1-2, with a tentative D call TRBD1 (6 bases). There are 16 residues in the CDR3. V was shortened by 5 bases and J by 6 bases, with 22 bases between the two germline ends. CDR3 in amino acids: CASSKRGIGTMDGYTF. CDR3 nucleotides: TGTGCCAGCAGTAAAAGGGGGATTGGCACAATGGATGGCTACACCTTC.

This sequence joins TRBV19 and TRBJ1-1; no clear D. Germline CDR1 LNHDA, CDR2 SQIVND (reference sequence). CDR3 size: 15 residues. V lost 3 bases, J lost 0 bases, and 11 bases lay in between. The CDR3 here is CASSIRRPMNTEAFF. Written as DNA, the CDR3 is TGTGCCAGTAGTATCCGTCGGCCGATGAACACTGAAGCTTTCTTT. Full variable domain (missing parts from reference TRBV19 and TRBJ1-1): DGGITQSPKYLFRKEGQNVTLSCEQNLNHDAMYWYRQDPGQGLRLIYYSQIVNDFQKGDIAEGYSVSREKKESFPLTVTSAQKNPTAFYLCASSIRRPMNTEAFFGQGTRLTVV.

The chain joins TRBV19 to TRBJ1-2; 7 nucleotides agree with TRBD1. With V trimmed by 0 bases and J by 6 bases, 7 bases remained unmatched. The CDR3 sequence is 15 residues long. Germline V lookup: CDR1 LNHDA, CDR2 SQIVND (reference sequence). The CDR3 region has the DNA TGTGCCAGTAGTATAGATCGACAGGGCTTCGATGGCTACACCTTC. As protein: CASSIDRQGFDGYTF.

The DNA of the CDR3 is TGTGCCAGCAGTTTACAAGCCATGGGAGGCGAGCAGTACTTC. It yields the protein CASSLQAMGGEQYF. This rearrangement joins TRBV27 to TRBJ2-7, with a weak D call TRBD2 (6 bases). This CDR3 is 14 amino acids long. Germline CDR1 reads MNHEY; CDR2 reads SMNVEV (reference sequence). V was clipped by 2 bases and J by 6 bases, with 14 bases between them.

V and J are TRBV20-1 and TRBJ2-3; a possible D gene is TRBD2 (6 bases). In germline, CDR1 is DFQATT, CDR2 SNEGSKA (reference sequence). There are 11 residues in the CDR3. V lost 6 bases and J lost 4, with 8 bases in between. The chain's CDR3 is CSAKRADTQYF. The CDR3 nucleotides are TGCAGTGCCAAGCGGGCAGATACGCAGTATTTT.

This clonotype occurred a few times. V usage is TRBV19 and J usage is TRBJ1-1; D call uncertain. Trimming removed 2 bases from V and 1 base from J, with 8 bases in between. The CDR3 consists of 14 residues. CDR1 and CDR2 (germline): LNHDA, SQIVND (reference sequence). The CDR3 here is CASSIWPGNTEAFF. Written as DNA, the CDR3 is TGTGCCAGTAGTATATGGCCCGGGAACACTGAAGCTTTCTTT.

This chain connects TRBV27 to TRBJ1-1; TRBD1 matches at 7 bases. V shed 4 bases and J 10 bases; nucleotides not matched to a gene: 9. The CDR3 spans 13 residues. CDR1 is MNHEY, CDR2 SMNVEV, per germline (reference sequence). The CDR3 loop reads CASSSLGQVRAFF. CDR3 DNA sequence: TGTGCCAGCAGTTCACTCGGACAGGTTCGAGCTTTCTTT.

This clonotype was detected only a few times. The chain joins TRBV7-6 to TRBJ2-2, with 8 positions matching TRBD2. CDR1 and CDR2 (germline): SGHVS, FNYEAQ. Trimming cost V 2 bases and J 9 bases; bases outside gene matches: 8. The CDR3 is made up of 15 amino acids. The CDR3 loop is CASSLFDGGARELFF. Written as DNA, the CDR3 is TGTGCCAGCAGCTTATTTGACGGGGGGGCGAGGGAGCTGTTTTTT.

This clonotype turned up a few times. The chain carries TRBV20-1 and TRBJ1-1; D unresolved. CDR1 is DFQATT, CDR2 SNEGSKA, per germline (reference sequence). There are 12 residues in the CDR3. V lost 6 bases to trimming and J lost 0 bases, with 8 bases between them. CDR3 sequence reads: CSATILNTEAFF. The CDR3 DNA is TGCAGTGCCACTATACTGAACACTGAAGCTTTCTTT.

The rearrangement joins TRBV12-3 or TRBV12-4 to TRBJ1-6; 10 bases map to TRBD1. J gave up 10 bases and V 7 bases, and 7 bases lay outside the gene matches. The CDR3 is 14 residues long. DNA for the CDR3: TGTGCCAGCAAGCCGGGACAGGGGTACTCACCCCTCCACTTT. As protein: CASKPGQGYSPLHF.

The chain uses TRBV6-5 and TRBJ2-3, with 15 positions matching TRBD2. J lost 2 bases, V lost 2 bases, and 5 bases had no gene match. CDR1 is MNHEY, CDR2 SVGAGI, per germline. CDR3 size: 18 residues. Here the CDR3 DNA reads TGTGCCAGCAGTTACGGGACTAGCGGGGGGCGGTCCACAGATACGCAGTATTTT. This gives the protein CASSYGTSGGRSTDTQYF.

The chain combines TRBV11-3 with TRBJ2-3; D perhaps matches TRBD2 (5 bases). V was trimmed by 5 bases and J by 8 bases, leaving 14 bases between them. The CDR3 sequence is 13 residues long. Germline V gene data show CDR1 as SGHNT and CDR2 as YENEEA. CDR3 in DNA: TGTGCCAGCAGCCTGGGCCCCCGGGGTACGCAGTATTTT. Translated, it gives CASSLGPRGTQYF.

This clonotype was picked up a small number of times. This chain links TRBV2 with TRBJ1-6; possible D gene TRBD1, 5 bases. V shed 6 bases and J shed 0 bases, with 9 bases lying between them. The CDR3 extends over 15 amino acids. Germline CDR1 reads SNHLY; CDR2 reads FYNNEI. The DNA of the CDR3 is TGTGCCAGCAGCGACAGTAGCTCCTATAATTCACCCCTCCACTTT. Translating gives CASSDSSSYNSPLHF.

This rearrangement joins TRBV5-4 to TRBJ2-5; 7 positions match TRBD1. V lost 0 bases, J lost 2 bases, and 1 base stayed unmatched. Germline-derived CDR1 and CDR2 are SGHNT and YYREEE (reference sequence). The CDR3 is made up of 14 amino acids. The CDR3 spells CASSLGDRQETQYF. The CDR3 DNA follows: TGTGCCAGCAGCTTGGGGGACAGACAAGAGACCCAGTACTTC.

J is TRBJ1-2 and V is TRBV4-1, with D possibly TRBD1 on 5 matching bases. This CDR3 region has 14 residues. In germline, CDR1 is MGHRA, CDR2 YSYEKL. V was cut by 4 bases and J by 0 bases, with 9 bases left in between. The CDR3: CASSRDSSNYGYTF. DNA for the CDR3: TGCGCCAGCAGCCGAGACAGCTCTAACTATGGCTACACCTTC.

This rearrangement joins TRBV2 to TRBJ2-1; no firm D call. Trimming left V 3 bases short and J 13 bases short, with 13 bases between. The germline V gene encodes CDR1 SNHLY and CDR2 FYNNEI. The CDR3 is 12 amino acids. The DNA of the CDR3 is TGTGCCAGCAGTGACTGGCCAAGTGAACAGTTCTTC. Translation: CASSDWPSEQFF.

This chain uses TRBV4-3 with TRBJ1-1; D unclear. This CDR3 comprises 13 residues. The ends were cut back, 0 bases at V and 0 bases at J, with 2 bases in the middle. Germline V gene sequence: CDR1 LGHNA, CDR2 YSLEER. CDR3 sequence reads: CASSQDMNTEAFF. As DNA, the CDR3 is TGCGCCAGCAGCCAAGACATGAACACTGAAGCTTTCTTT.

V gene TRBV19 combines with J gene TRBJ1-1; unclear D gene. The CDR3 length is 13 residues. V lost 3 bases to trimming and J lost 1 base, with 6 bases between them. Germline V gene data show CDR1 as LNHDA and CDR2 as SQIVND (reference sequence). The CDR3 sequence: CASSIGRNTEAFF. DNA of the CDR3: TGTGCCAGTAGTATTGGCAGGAACACTGAAGCTTTCTTT.

The chain recombines TRBV12-3 or TRBV12-4 with TRBJ2-1; D unresolved. The CDR3 spans 17 residues. The V and J ends lost 5 bases and 8 bases respectively, with 25 bases between them. The CDR3 DNA is TGTGCCAGCAGTATGATATTGACCGGGTCGAAGAGCGATGAGCAGTTCTTC. Translation: CASSMILTGSKSDEQFF.

Only a few counts were recorded for this clonotype. The J gene is TRBJ2-3, the V gene TRBV5-4; D possibly corresponds to TRBD2 (5 bases). Germline CDR1 SGHNT, CDR2 YYREEE (reference sequence). The CDR3 has 13 residues. The V end was cut by 2 bases, the J end by 11 bases, with 15 bases between. The CDR3 is CASSFDYLAMQYF. CDR3 nucleotides: TGTGCCAGCAGCTTTGACTACCTTGCGATGCAGTATTTT.

J is TRBJ2-3 and V is TRBV5-1; 8 positions match TRBD2. CDR3 length: 18 residues. Germline V gene lookup returns CDR1 SGHRS and CDR2 YFSETQ. The V and J ends lost 4 bases and 1 base, in that order; junction bases with no gene match: 14. The CDR3 nucleotides are TGCGCCAGCAGCCGAAGGGGAGGTAGCGGGGACCGCACAGATACGCAGTATTTT. Residues: CASSRRGGSGDRTDTQYF.

This chain links TRBV6-1 with TRBJ1-1; perhaps TRBD1 as D (5 bases). CDR3 length equals 15 residues. The germline V gene has CDR1 MNHNS and CDR2 SASEGT. The V and J ends lost 6 bases and 10 bases respectively, with 24 bases between them. The CDR3 reads CASSLERDSGTAAFF. The CDR3 nucleotides read TGTGCCAGCAGCCTCGAAAGGGACTCGGGTACGGCAGCTTTCTTT.